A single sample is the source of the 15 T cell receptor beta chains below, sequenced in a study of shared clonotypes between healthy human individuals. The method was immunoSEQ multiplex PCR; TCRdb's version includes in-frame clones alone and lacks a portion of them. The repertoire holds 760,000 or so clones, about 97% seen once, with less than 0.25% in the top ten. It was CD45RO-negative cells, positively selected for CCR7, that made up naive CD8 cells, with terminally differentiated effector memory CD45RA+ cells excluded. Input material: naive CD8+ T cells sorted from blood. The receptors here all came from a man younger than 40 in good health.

The chain's CDR3 is CASRLAGGRNEQFF. CDR3 DNA sequence: TGTGCCAGCAGGTTAGCGGGAGGTAGGAATGAGCAGTTCTTC. The chain employs TRBV6-5 and TRBJ2-1; TRBD2 matches at 10 bases. The CDR3 loop spans 14 amino acids. J lost 7 bases, V lost 6 bases, and 6 bases had no gene match. Germline V gene lookup returns CDR1 MNHEY and CDR2 SVGAGI.

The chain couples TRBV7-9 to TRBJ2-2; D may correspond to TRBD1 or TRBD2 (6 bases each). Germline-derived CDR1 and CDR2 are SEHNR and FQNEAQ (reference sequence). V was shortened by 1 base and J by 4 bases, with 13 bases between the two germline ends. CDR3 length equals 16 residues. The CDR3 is CASSLVRGQGTGELFF. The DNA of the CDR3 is TGTGCCAGCAGCTTAGTTCGGGGGCAAGGCACCGGGGAGCTGTTTTTT.

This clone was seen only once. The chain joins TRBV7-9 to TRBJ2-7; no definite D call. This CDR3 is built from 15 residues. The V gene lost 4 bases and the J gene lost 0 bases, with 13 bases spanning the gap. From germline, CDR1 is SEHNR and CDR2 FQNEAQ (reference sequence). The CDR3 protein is CASSSAPGRSYEQYF. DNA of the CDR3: TGTGCCAGCAGCTCAGCCCCCGGACGCTCCTACGAGCAGTACTTC.

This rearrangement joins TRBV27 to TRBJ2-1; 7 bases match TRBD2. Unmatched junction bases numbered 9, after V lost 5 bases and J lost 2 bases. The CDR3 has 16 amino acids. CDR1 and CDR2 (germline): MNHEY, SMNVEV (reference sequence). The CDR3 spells CASSAVGGGAYNEQFF. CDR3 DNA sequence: TGTGCCAGCAGTGCCGTCGGGGGAGGGGCCTACAATGAGCAGTTCTTC.

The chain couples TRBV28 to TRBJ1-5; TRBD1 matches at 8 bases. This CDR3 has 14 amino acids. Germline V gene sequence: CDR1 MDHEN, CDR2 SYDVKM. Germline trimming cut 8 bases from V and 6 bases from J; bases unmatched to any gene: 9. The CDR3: CASGRGQAPQPQHF. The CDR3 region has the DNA TGTGCCAGCGGGCGGGGACAGGCTCCTCAGCCCCAGCATTTT.

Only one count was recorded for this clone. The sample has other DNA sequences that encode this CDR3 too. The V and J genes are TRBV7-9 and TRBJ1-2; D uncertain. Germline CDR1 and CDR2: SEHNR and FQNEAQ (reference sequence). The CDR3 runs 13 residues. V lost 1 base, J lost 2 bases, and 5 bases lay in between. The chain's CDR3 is CASSLGTNYGYTF. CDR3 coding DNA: TGTGCCAGCAGCTTAGGGACCAACTATGGCTACACCTTC.

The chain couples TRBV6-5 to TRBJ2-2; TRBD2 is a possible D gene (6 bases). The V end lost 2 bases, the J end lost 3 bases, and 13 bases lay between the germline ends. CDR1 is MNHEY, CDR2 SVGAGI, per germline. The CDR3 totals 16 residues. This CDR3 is CASSYTASEYTGELFF. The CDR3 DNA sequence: TGTGCCAGCAGTTACACGGCTAGCGAATACACCGGGGAGCTGTTTTTT.

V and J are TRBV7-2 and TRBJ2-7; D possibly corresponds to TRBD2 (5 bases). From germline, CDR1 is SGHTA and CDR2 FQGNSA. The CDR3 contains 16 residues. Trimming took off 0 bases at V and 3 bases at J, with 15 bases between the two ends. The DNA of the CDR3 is TGTGCCAGCAGCTTAGCGTCCGGGGAACTACACTACGAGCAGTACTTC. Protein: CASSLASGELHYEQYF. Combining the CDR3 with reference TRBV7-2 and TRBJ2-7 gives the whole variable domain GAGVSQSPSNKVTEKGKDVELRCDPISGHTALYWYRQSLGQGLEFLIYFQGNSAPDKSGLPSDRFSAERTGGSVSTLTIQRTQQEDSAVYLCASSLASGELHYEQYFGPGTRLTVT.

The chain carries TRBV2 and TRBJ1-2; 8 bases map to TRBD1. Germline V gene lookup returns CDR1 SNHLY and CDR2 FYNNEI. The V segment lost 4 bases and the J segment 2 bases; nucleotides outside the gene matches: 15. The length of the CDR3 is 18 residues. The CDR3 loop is CASSGNRGAIVSNYGYTF. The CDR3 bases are TGTGCCAGCAGTGGGAACAGGGGGGCTATTGTGTCAAACTATGGCTACACCTTC. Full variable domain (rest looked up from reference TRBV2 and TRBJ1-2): EPEVTQTPSHQVTQMGQEVILRCVPISNHLYFYWYRQILGQKVEFLVSFYNNEISEKSEIFDDQFSVERPDGSNFTLKIRSTKLEDSAMYFCASSGNRGAIVSNYGYTFGSGTRLTVV.

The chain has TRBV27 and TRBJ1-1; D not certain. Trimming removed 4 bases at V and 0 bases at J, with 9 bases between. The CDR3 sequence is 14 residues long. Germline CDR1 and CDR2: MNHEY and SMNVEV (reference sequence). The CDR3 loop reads CASSYAMLNTEAFF. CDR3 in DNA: TGTGCCAGCAGTTATGCCATGTTGAACACTGAAGCTTTCTTT.

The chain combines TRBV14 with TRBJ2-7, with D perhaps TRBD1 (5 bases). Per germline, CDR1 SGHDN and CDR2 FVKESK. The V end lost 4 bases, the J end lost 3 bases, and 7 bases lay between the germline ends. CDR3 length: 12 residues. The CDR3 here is CASSLRGYEQYF. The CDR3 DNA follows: TGTGCCAGCAGCCTAAGGGGCTACGAGCAGTACTTC.

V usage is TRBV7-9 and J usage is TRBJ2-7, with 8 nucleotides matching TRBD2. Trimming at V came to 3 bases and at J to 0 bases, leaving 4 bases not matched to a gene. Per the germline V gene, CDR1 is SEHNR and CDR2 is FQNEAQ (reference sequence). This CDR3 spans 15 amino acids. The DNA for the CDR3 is TGTGCCAGCAGCTTGATCGCGGGAGGCTCCTACGAGCAGTACTTC. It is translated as CASSLIAGGSYEQYF.

The CDR3 protein is CASSPGTSGIFGDTQYF. CDR3 bases: TGTGCCAGCAGCCCTGGGACTAGCGGAATATTTGGAGATACGCAGTATTTT. The chain recombines TRBV11-3 with TRBJ2-3; TRBD2 matches 11 bases. V dropped 5 bases and J dropped 5; count of bases not matched to a gene: 12. Germline V gives CDR1 SGHNT, CDR2 YENEEA. The CDR3 is made up of 17 amino acids.

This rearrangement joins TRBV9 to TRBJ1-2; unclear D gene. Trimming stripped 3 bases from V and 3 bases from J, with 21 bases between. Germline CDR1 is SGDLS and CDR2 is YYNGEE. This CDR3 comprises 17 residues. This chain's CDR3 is CASSALTVLREDYGYTF. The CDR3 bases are TGTGCCAGCAGCGCACTAACCGTGTTGCGGGAAGACTATGGCTACACCTTC.

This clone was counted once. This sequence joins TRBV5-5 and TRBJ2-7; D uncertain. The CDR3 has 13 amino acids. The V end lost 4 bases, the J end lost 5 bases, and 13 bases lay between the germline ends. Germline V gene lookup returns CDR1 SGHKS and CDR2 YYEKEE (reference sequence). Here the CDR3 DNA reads TGTGCCAGCAGCGCCTACTCGCCCCACGAGCAGTACTTC. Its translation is CASSAYSPHEQYF.